This passage covers 11 T cell receptor beta chains from one sample sequenced in a study of blood T cell repertoires in COVID-19. TCRdb keeps only in-frame clones here, not all; method: immunoSEQ multiplex PCR. Among about 310,000 clones listed, around 91% were seen once. Sequencing used peripheral blood. The receptor source for this set is a woman aged 40 to 50 with COVID-19, enrolled during active disease.

Points on this clone: Other nucleotide sequences from this sample produce the same CDR3. The CDR3 region has the DNA TGTGCCAGCAGCTTTCGGGCCGGGGCCGGGGAGCTGTTTTTT. Protein product: CASSFRAGAGELFF. This chain links TRBV7-8 with TRBJ2-2, with a possible D match to TRBD2 (5 bases). Per germline, CDR1 SGHVS and CDR2 FQNEAQ. The CDR3 runs 14 residues. Trimming stripped 3 bases from V and 6 bases from J, with 11 bases between.

This clone showed up just a few times. The genes are TRBV30 and TRBJ2-7; D is unclear. V lost 2 bases to trimming and J lost 5 bases, with 7 bases between them. The length of the CDR3 is 11 residues. Germline-derived CDR1 and CDR2 are GTSNPN and SVGIG (reference sequence). The CDR3 coding sequence is TGTGCCTGGAGTTCCCGGGACGAGCAGTACTTC. Its translation is CAWSSRDEQYF. The variable domain in full, with the rest retrieved from reference TRBV30 and TRBJ2-7, is SQTIHQWPATLVQPVGSPLSLECTVEGTSNPNLYWYRQAAGRGLQLLFYSVGIGQISSEVPQNLSASRPQDRQFILSSKKLLLSDSGFYLCAWSSRDEQYFGPGTRLTVT.

The J gene is TRBJ1-1, the V gene TRBV5-6; 9 bases align to TRBD1. The J segment lost 0 bases and the V segment lost 4 bases, leaving 1 base of the junction unmatched. Germline CDR1 reads SGHDT; CDR2 reads YYEEEE. The CDR3 spans 14 residues. In DNA, the CDR3 is TGTGCCAGCAGCAGGGACAGGGTGAACACTGAAGCTTTCTTT. Translating it yields CASSRDRVNTEAFF.

On this clone: In the same sample, other DNA sequences code for this CDR3. V is TRBV6-2 or TRBV6-3 and J is TRBJ1-5, with 7 positions matching TRBD1. CDR1 is MNHEY and CDR2 is SVGEGT in the germline V gene. There are 12 residues in the CDR3. Germline trimming cut 5 bases from V and 9 bases from J; bases unmatched to any gene: 4. The CDR3 bases are TGTGCCAGCAGTCGACACAGGGGGCCCCAGCATTTT. Translated, it gives CASSRHRGPQHF.

The V and J genes are TRBV11-2 and TRBJ1-1; 7 nucleotides match TRBD1. Germline assignment: CDR1 SGHAT and CDR2 FQNNGV. With 2 bases clipped from V and 5 bases from J, the junction kept 8 bases outside the gene matches. CDR3 length: 15 residues. The CDR3 reads CASSLIKGAKTEAFF. The CDR3 region has the DNA TGTGCCAGCAGCTTAATTAAGGGGGCAAAAACTGAAGCTTTCTTT.

The CDR3 region is CASSVGAGMTEAFF. For the CDR3, the DNA is TGTGCCAGCAGTGTAGGGGCCGGTATGACTGAAGCTTTCTTT. The J gene is TRBJ1-1, the V gene TRBV2; tentative D call: TRBD1 (5 bases). V was clipped by 4 bases and J by 5 bases, with 14 bases between them. This CDR3 contains 14 residues. Germline CDR1 and CDR2: SNHLY and FYNNEI.

This chain connects TRBV28 to TRBJ1-1; D call uncertain. Trimming cost V 2 bases and J 0 bases, with 13 bases left between them. Looked up from germline, CDR1 is MDHEN and CDR2 is SYDVKM. CDR3 size: 16 residues. CDR3 DNA sequence: TGTGCCAGCAGTTTAATATATCAGGCGTTGAACACTGAAGCTTTCTTT. It is translated as CASSLIYQALNTEAFF.

The gene calls are TRBV6-5 and TRBJ1-2; the match to TRBD1 covers 12 bases. The germline CDR1 and CDR2 sequences are MNHEY and SVGAGI. This CDR3 has 15 residues. The junction had 11 bases not matched to a gene; V was cut back by 7 bases and J by 8 bases. CDR3 amino acids: CASTKGQGALKGYTF. In DNA form, the CDR3 reads TGTGCCAGCACCAAGGGACAGGGGGCTTTGAAAGGCTACACCTTC.

V is TRBV18 and J is TRBJ1-5; no clear D. Germline V lookup: CDR1 KGHSH, CDR2 LQKENI. Trimming pared 2 bases from V and 0 bases from J, leaving 14 bases between. The CDR3 spans 17 residues. CDR3 in DNA: TGTGCCAGCTCACCAATGGCTTCAGACTATAGCAATCAGCCCCAGCATTTT. This translates into CASSPMASDYSNQPQHF. The entire variable domain, with the rest obtained from reference TRBV18 and TRBJ1-5, is as follows: NAGVMQNPRHLVRRRGQEARLRCSPMKGHSHVYWYRQLPEEGLKFMVYLQKENIIDESGMPKERFSAEFPKEGPSILRIQQVVRGDSAAYFCASSPMASDYSNQPQHFGDGTRLSIL.

The chain carries TRBV5-1 and TRBJ2-7; a possible D gene is TRBD1 (5 bases). The V and J ends lost 4 bases and 1 base respectively, with 12 bases between them. The CDR3 has 14 residues. The germline V gene has CDR1 SGHRS and CDR2 YFSETQ. The CDR3 region is CASSPSRGSYEQYF. As DNA, the CDR3 is TGCGCCAGCAGCCCCTCAAGGGGTTCCTACGAGCAGTACTTC.

V is TRBV19 and J is TRBJ1-6; the D gene is possibly TRBD1 (6 bases). The germline gives CDR1 LNHDA, CDR2 SQIVND (reference sequence). The CDR3 spans 14 residues. Trimming left V 6 bases short and J 3 bases short, with 9 bases between. CDR3 sequence reads: CASSTTGYNSPLHF. CDR3 nucleotide sequence: TGTGCCAGTAGCACGACAGGCTATAATTCACCCCTCCACTTT. The complete variable domain, with remaining parts taken from reference TRBV19 and TRBJ1-6, reads DGGITQSPKYLFRKEGQNVTLSCEQNLNHDAMYWYRQDPGQGLRLIYYSQIVNDFQKGDIAEGYSVSREKKESFPLTVTSAQKNPTAFYLCASSTTGYNSPLHFGNGTRLTVT.